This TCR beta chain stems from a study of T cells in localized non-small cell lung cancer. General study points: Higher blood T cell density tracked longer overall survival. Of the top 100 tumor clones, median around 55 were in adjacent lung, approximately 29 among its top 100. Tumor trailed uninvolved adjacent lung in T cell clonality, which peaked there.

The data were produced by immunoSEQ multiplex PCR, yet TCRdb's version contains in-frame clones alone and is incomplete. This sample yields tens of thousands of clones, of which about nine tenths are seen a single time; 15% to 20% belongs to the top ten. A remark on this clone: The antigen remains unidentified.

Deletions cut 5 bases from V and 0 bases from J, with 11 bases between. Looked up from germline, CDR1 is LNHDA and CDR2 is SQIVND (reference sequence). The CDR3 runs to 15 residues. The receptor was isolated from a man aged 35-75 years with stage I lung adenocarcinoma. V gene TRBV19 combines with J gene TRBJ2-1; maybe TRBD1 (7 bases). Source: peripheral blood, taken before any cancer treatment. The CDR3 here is CASSSGGSSYNEQFF. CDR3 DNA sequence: TGTGCCAGTAGTTCAGGGGGGAGCTCCTACAATGAGCAGTTCTTC.